This T cell receptor (beta chain) appears in the sequencing data of a study of shared clonotypes between healthy human individuals (dated by TCRdb to about 2020). About the study as a whole: Two women and three men aged 18 to 49 years were included in the cohort. Blood TCR repertoires of roughly five healthy adults were deeply sequenced to estimate repertoire size and the extent of clonotype sharing between individuals. Libraries were prepared and TCR repertoires were sequenced by different laboratories using diverse techniques, in order to increase sequencing depth and limit assay-specific biases. Per donor, three plates each were used for CD4 naive and CD4 memory, two for CD8 naive, and one for CD8 memory. Per donor, leukapheresis produced somewhere between about 0.9 and 9 billion PBMCs. Results and caveats for the whole study, not just this receptor: Sampling was restricted to blood, and TCR repertoires in tissues likely differ from the TCR repertoires found in blood. Because the study included only a small number of donors, the genetic and exposure-history diversity represented was limited. Based on pairwise subsampling, the degree of clonotype sharing among donors was expected to be affected by sequencing depth. About 5% of naive CD4, 3.5% of naive CD8, 2.3% of memory CD4, and around 0.4% of memory CD8 clonotypes were shared across a few donors. Compared with non-shared clonotypes, the clonotypes found in all four sorted-subset donors had higher generation probabilities. Incomplete sequencing was indicated by rarefaction of sorted-subset datasets, despite the large sequencing depth. Naive subsets generally had larger estimated clonotype richness than memory subsets.

CD8 naive samples were CD45RO-negative cells positively selected for CCR7, giving a CD45RA+CCR7+ population that excluded TemRA cells. Donors were healthy HIV-negative adults with no recently reported acute infections or vaccinations. Every donor was a Caucasian adult residing in Nashville, Tennessee, USA. After blood collection by leukapheresis, PBMCs were isolated using Ficoll-Histopaque density gradient centrifugation and then cryopreserved in the vapor phase of liquid nitrogen. Analytical flow cytometry was used to check the purity and quantity of every magnetically sorted T cell population. From each sorted fraction, genomic DNA was isolated and quantified by UV absorbance on a Nanodrop 2000c. TCR CDR3 regions were amplified from genomic DNA by multiplex PCR using the deep immunoSEQ assay. Genomic DNA extracted from each cell subset was distributed evenly over all wells of several immunoSEQ 96-well plates, and each plate served as one replicate. For sorted subsets, each replicate PCR was loaded with 200 to 250 ng genomic DNA, equivalent to about 33,000 T cell genomes. Purified libraries were quantified with a Qubit 3.0 fluorometer, sized on a Bioanalyzer 2100, and re-quantified with the KAPA Library Quantification kit. Each immunoSEQ 96-well plate was sequenced on its own single-read 150-cycle Illumina NextSeq 550 flow cell. From the authors' description of their analysis: Because the immunoSEQ output included only junctional sequences and no quality scores, the filtering could not be the same as the filtering used for full-length reads. Sequences were annotated with PyIR, a Python wrapper for IgBLAST v1.9, using IMGT germline references to assign V/J genes and CDR3. Reads with weak V/J assignments (E-value above 1e-6), missing CDR3, stop codons, out-of-frame junctions, or ambiguous translated residues were removed. V3J clonotypes were defined as sequences sharing an identical inferred V gene, J gene, and CDR3 amino acid sequence. Percentage overlap between repertoires was calculated by dividing the number of shared unique clonotypes by the size of the smaller repertoire. RTK rarefaction, the Chao1 estimator, and Recon v2.1 estimates of unobserved clonotypes were used to assess repertoire richness. For all TCRbeta clonotypes obtained by the gDNA method from a few donors, generation probabilities were computed with OLGA. TCRdb stores this immuneACCESS table with in-frame sequences only. Part of the clones is absent; in the studies checked, under half of the shortfall reflects unresolved V genes, and no reason is known for the rest. The V and J calls and the clone size are those of that table, but D and trimming were determined from the DNA. The sample has some 2 million clones on record, about 95% of them singletons. The ten largest clones add up to 1% to 1.5% of the sample.

CDR1 and CDR2 are read off the germline V gene as SGHAT and FQNNGV. Between the V and J ends, shortened by 0 bases and 4 bases respectively, the junction contains 11 bases. The CDR3 measures 15 amino acids from cysteine to phenylalanine. The read is trimmed to its CDR3 DNA, 45 bases read in frame from base 1. Remarks on this clone: Its antigen is still unknown. No much larger clone is present one base from it, and per-base qualities are unavailable.

The sequence was collected from a man between 18 and 29 years old in good health. The chain couples TRBV11-2 to TRBJ2-3; matching of 6 bases hints at TRBD1 as the D gene. The sample taken for sequencing was naive CD8+ T cells sorted from blood. What the cell subset or site label conveys for this sample: CD45RA+CCR7+. The CDR3 has the sequence CASSLEARGADTQYF. The nucleotide sequence reads TGTGCCAGCAGCTTAGAGGCCAGGGGTGCAGATACGCAGTATTTT. With the rest looked up from the reference TRBV11-2 and TRBJ2-3 genes rather than sequenced, the full variable domain is EAGVAQSPRYKIIEKRQSVAFWCNPISGHATLYWYQQILGQGPKLLIQFQNNGVVDDSQLPKDRFSAERLKGVDSTLKIQPAKLEDSAVYLCASSLEARGADTQYFGPGTRLTVL.